This entry is about one T cell receptor (beta chain). Its target is unknown. This sample stems from a study of T cell repertoires in ileal Crohn's disease. Broader study findings: Clonality above 26.8% at surgery always came with endoscopic recurrence.

This CDR3 is 19 amino acids long. Stated time point: inflamed ileum from the surgical specimen. Clones were sequenced by immunoSEQ multiplex PCR, and TCRdb holds only the in-frame ones, with some missing. This sample has some 16,000 clones, with about 92% found just once. This clonotype originated in an adult with Crohn's disease. The J gene is TRBJ2-1, the V gene TRBV21-1; TRBD2, the table's D call, was not compared with the DNA. TRBV21-1 is listed as a pseudogene. Material for sequencing was ileal tissue. The CDR3 DNA is TGTGCCAGCAGCAAAGCGATCCGGACTGGAGAGACTACCTACAATGAGCAGTTCTTC. Translating gives CASSKAIRTGETTYNEQFF.